The 18 T cell receptor beta chains presented below share a single source sample, sequenced in a study of graft-versus-host responses after intestinal transplantation. The method was immunoSEQ multiplex PCR; TCRdb's version includes in-frame clones alone and lacks a portion of them. The sample includes around 130,000 clones, 90% to 95% of them seen just once. The antigens of these receptors remain unknown. The sample was unstimulated CD4+ T cells sorted from spleen or lymph node cells, taken before intestinal transplant. The origin of the receptors is a human donor who received an intestinal transplant.

The chain joins TRBV4-1 to TRBJ1-2, with 8 nucleotides matching TRBD1. Looked up from germline, CDR1 is MGHRA and CDR2 is YSYEKL. The CDR3 length is 16 residues. The V segment lost 4 bases and the J segment 3 bases; nucleotides outside the gene matches: 10. CDR3: CASSPGRDRGHYGYTF. For the CDR3, the DNA is TGCGCCAGCAGCCCCGGACGAGACAGGGGACACTATGGCTACACCTTC.

The J gene is TRBJ1-6, the V gene TRBV6-5; D not certain. The V gene lost 0 bases and the J gene lost 7 bases, with 10 bases spanning the gap. Germline loops: CDR1 MNHEY, CDR2 SVGAGI. The CDR3 extends over 15 amino acids. The CDR3 DNA is TGTGCCAGCAGTTACTCTGGGGTGGGGAATTCACCCCTCCACTTT. This codes for CASSYSGVGNSPLHF.

This sequence joins TRBV12-2 and TRBJ2-7; TRBD1 is the table's D call and was not checked against the DNA. TRBV12-2 has pseudogene status. CDR3 size: 16 residues. CDR3 residues: CASRLAYVGQQYEQYF. CDR3 nucleotides: TGTGCAAGTCGCTTAGCGTATGTGGGACAGCAATACGAGCAGTACTTC.

V usage is TRBV7-6 and J usage is TRBJ2-2; 13 bases match TRBD2. V shed 5 bases and J 6 bases; nucleotides not matched to a gene: 6. Germline V CDR1 and CDR2: SGHVS, FNYEAQ. The CDR3 length is 16 residues. CDR3 sequence: CASSATSGGMAGELFF. CDR3 DNA: TGTGCCAGCAGCGCGACTAGCGGGGGGATGGCCGGGGAGCTGTTTTTT.

This clone came up once. This chain joins TRBV7-9 and TRBJ2-2; D possibly uses TRBD1 or TRBD2 (5 bases each). Germline CDR1 SEHNR, CDR2 FQNEAQ (reference sequence). The V end was cut by 5 bases, the J end by 5 bases, with 18 bases between. The CDR3 is 16 amino acids. The CDR3 DNA reads TGTGCCAGCAGCCTACCCCGGGGCACGGGGACCGGGGAGCTGTTTTTT. Protein sequence: CASSLPRGTGTGELFF. The full variable domain, with the rest looked up from reference TRBV7-9 and TRBJ2-2, is DTGVSQNPRHKITKRGQNVTFRCDPISEHNRLYWYRQTLGQGPEFLTYFQNEAQLEKSRLLSDRFSAERPKGSFSTLEIQRTEQGDSAMYLCASSLPRGTGTGELFFGEGSRLTVL.

The V call is TRBV5-4, the J call TRBJ2-2; D possibly corresponds to TRBD1 (5 bases). Germline V lookup: CDR1 SGHNT, CDR2 YYREEE (reference sequence). The CDR3 runs to 16 residues. Trimming shortened V by 1 base and J by 1 base, and 11 bases separated the two germline ends. The CDR3 sequence is CASSLLSGMNTGELFF. The CDR3 DNA is TGTGCCAGCAGCTTGTTGTCAGGGATGAACACCGGGGAGCTGTTTTTT.

The rearrangement links TRBV6-5 to TRBJ1-1, with D possibly being TRBD1 (6 bases). Trimming pared 8 bases from V and 5 bases from J, leaving 18 bases between. This CDR3 has 14 amino acids. Germline V gene data show CDR1 as MNHEY and CDR2 as SVGAGI. As DNA, the CDR3 is TGTGCCAGCGCCTATGAACGGGACACGACTGAAGCTTTCTTT. It translates to CASAYERDTTEAFF.

This rearrangement joins TRBV7-2 to TRBJ2-5; possible D gene TRBD1, 5 bases. The CDR3 has 16 amino acids. Germline lookup yields CDR1 SGHTA and CDR2 FQGNSA. V was clipped by 4 bases and J by 8 bases, with 23 bases between them. CDR3 loop: CASSYLGAPFDVTQYF. The CDR3 nucleotides are TGTGCCAGCAGCTACCTAGGGGCCCCTTTTGATGTTACCCAGTACTTC.

The CDR3 is CASSEQGETQYF. CDR3 coding DNA: TGCGCCAGCAGTGAGCAGGGGGAGACCCAGTACTTC. The V call is TRBV10-2, the J call TRBJ2-5, with a tentative D call TRBD1 (6 bases). The CDR3 totals 12 residues. The V gene's germline CDR1 is WSHSY and CDR2 SAAADI. Trimming shortened V by 2 bases and J by 5 bases, and 6 bases separated the two germline ends.

The CDR3 sequence: CASSASGTPWDTQYF. The CDR3 DNA reads TGTGCCAGCAGCGCCTCCGGGACCCCCTGGGATACGCAGTATTTT. The rearrangement joins TRBV9 to TRBJ2-3; either TRBD1 or TRBD2 may supply D (5 bases each). Germline V lookup: CDR1 SGDLS, CDR2 YYNGEE. V was pared by 3 bases and J by 6 bases, with 17 bases between. The CDR3 totals 15 residues.

The chain has TRBV19 and TRBJ2-5; the D gene is possibly TRBD2 (6 bases). The CDR3 sequence is 13 residues long. The germline gives CDR1 LNHDA, CDR2 SQIVND (reference sequence). V gave up 4 bases and J gave up 5 bases, with 11 bases separating them. The CDR3 DNA follows: TGTGCCAGTAGTAATCGGCGGGGTGAGACCCAGTACTTC. Amino acid sequence: CASSNRRGETQYF.

V is TRBV19 and J is TRBJ1-2, with D unresolved. CDR1 is LNHDA, CDR2 SQIVND, per germline (reference sequence). The CDR3 runs 8 residues. CDR3 in amino acids: CVSFGYTF. CDR3 in DNA: TGTGTAAGTTTTGGCTACACCTTC.

This chain's CDR3 is CASSRTSGVVSYEQYF. In nucleotides, the CDR3 is TGTGCCAGCAGCCGGACTAGCGGGGTCGTATCCTACGAGCAGTACTTC. The chain employs TRBV2 and TRBJ2-7, with 12 bases identical to TRBD2. The germline CDR1 and CDR2 sequences are SNHLY and FYNNEI. The CDR3 is 16 residues long. V lost 6 bases, J lost 1 base, and 7 bases stayed unmatched.

This clone was seen a single time. This chain uses TRBV7-2 with TRBJ2-5, with TRBD2 as a possible D gene (5 bases). Germline loops: CDR1 SGHTA, CDR2 FQGNSA. The CDR3 runs 13 residues. V lost 5 bases and J lost 1, with 8 bases in between. The CDR3 DNA reads TGTGCCAGCAGCCCGCGGGTCCAAGAGACCCAGTACTTC. This sequence encodes CASSPRVQETQYF.

This clone has just a few counts. The chain carries TRBV11-3 and TRBJ2-7, with D perhaps TRBD2 (5 bases). The CDR3 length is 15 residues. V gave up 1 base and J gave up 1 base, with 11 bases separating them. The germline gives CDR1 SGHNT, CDR2 YENEEA. CDR3 DNA sequence: TGTGCCAGCAGCTTAGTAGCCGGACTGTCCTACGAGCAGTACTTC. This translates into CASSLVAGLSYEQYF.

Worth noting for this clone: The germline gene is not matched at one end of the junction; a read error may be the cause. The chain combines TRBV14 with TRBJ2-1; TRBD2 aligns across 9 bases. The germline V gene has CDR1 SGHDN and CDR2 FVKESK. The CDR3 covers 13 residues. CDR3 in DNA: TGTGCCAGCAGCGGGGGGGCTAGCGGGGTGACGGTCTTC. Translated, it gives CASSGGASGVTVF.

The gene calls are TRBV5-5 and TRBJ2-7, with 8 bases identical to TRBD1. Germline CDR1 is SGHKS and CDR2 is YYEKEE (reference sequence). The CDR3 is 15 amino acids. Germline trimming cut 5 bases from V and 6 bases from J; bases unmatched to any gene: 13. The CDR3 reads CASSSRTGPQGEQYF. The CDR3 DNA follows: TGTGCCAGCAGTTCCCGGACAGGGCCCCAGGGCGAGCAGTACTTC.

The chain has TRBV9 and TRBJ2-2; D gene ambiguous. Deletions cut 2 bases from V and 7 bases from J, with 12 bases between. The CDR3 sequence is 14 residues long. Germline V lookup: CDR1 SGDLS, CDR2 YYNGEE. For the CDR3, the DNA is TGTGCCAGCAGCGTCGGGTTGGGCGTCGGGGAGCTGTTTTTT. Its translation is CASSVGLGVGELFF.